The TCR beta chain described here comes from a study of shared clonotypes between healthy human individuals (dated by TCRdb to the early 2020s). At the level of the whole study: The cohort comprised a couple of women and a few men aged 18 to 49 years. The study deeply sequenced blood TCR repertoires of about 5 healthy adults to estimate repertoire size and the extent of clonotype sharing between individuals. Libraries were prepared and TCR repertoires were sequenced by different laboratories using diverse techniques, in order to increase sequencing depth and limit assay-specific biases. Per donor, three plates each were used for CD4 naive and CD4 memory, two for CD8 naive, and one for CD8 memory. Per donor, leukapheresis produced somewhere between about 0.94 and 9 billion PBMCs. The research as a whole found: Higher generation probabilities were observed for clonotypes shared by all four sorted-subset donors than for non-shared clonotypes. Sampling was restricted to blood, and TCR repertoires in tissues likely differ from the TCR repertoires found in blood. Incomplete sequencing was indicated by rarefaction of sorted-subset datasets, despite the large sequencing depth. Pairwise subsampling led to the expectation that sequencing depth would affect the degree of clonotype sharing among donors. When several donors were compared, the shared fraction of clonotypes was about 5% for naive CD4, 3.5% to 4% for naive CD8, 2.3% for memory CD4, and less than 0.45% for memory CD8. Because the study included a small number of donors, the genetic and exposure-history diversity represented was limited. Estimated clonotype richness was generally larger for naive than for memory subsets.

This clone has more than one count but fewer than ten. This receptor's antigen is unknown. No per-base quality is available; no much larger clone lies one base away. Using the deep immunoSEQ assay, TCR CDR3 regions were amplified from genomic DNA by multiplex PCR. Genomic DNA extracted from each cell subset was distributed evenly over all wells of several immunoSEQ 96-well plates, and each plate served as one replicate. For sorted subsets, each replicate PCR was loaded with roughly 200 ng genomic DNA, equivalent to 30,000 or so T cell genomes. Purified libraries were quantified with a Qubit 3.0 fluorometer, sized on a Bioanalyzer 2100, and re-quantified with the KAPA Library Quantification kit. Every immunoSEQ 96-well plate was sequenced on a separate single-read 150-cycle Illumina NextSeq 550 flow cell. The paper's processing steps were these. Because the immunoSEQ output included only junctional sequences and no quality scores, the filtering could not be the same as the filtering used for full-length reads. To assign V/J genes and CDR3, sequences were annotated against IMGT germline references using PyIR, a Python wrapper for IgBLAST v1.9. Reads were removed for weak V/J assignments (E-value above 1e-6), missing CDR3, stop codons, out-of-frame junctions, or ambiguous translated residues. V3J clonotypes were defined as sequences sharing the same inferred V gene, J gene, and CDR3 amino acid sequence. The percentage overlap between two repertoires was calculated by dividing the number of shared unique clonotypes by the size of the smaller repertoire. Three approaches were used to assess repertoire richness: RTK rarefaction, the Chao1 estimator, and Recon v2.1 estimates of unobserved clonotypes. OLGA was used to compute generation probabilities for all TCRbeta clonotypes that the gDNA method yielded from four donors. Here the immuneACCESS table is served through TCRdb, limited to in-frame sequences with V and J called. Missing clones are a known gap in these copies; in checked studies unresolved V genes cover under half, and the rest lacks a known reason. V, J and clone size derive from that table, while D and trimming were established from the DNA sequence. The sample yields some 120,000 clones; under 70% were counted once. In total, the top ten clones hold roughly 23% of the sample.

Healthy HIV-negative adults with no recently reported acute infections or vaccinations were included as donors. All donors were Caucasian adults living in Nashville, Tennessee, USA. CD8 memory samples combined magnetically selected CD45RO+ cells with CCR7-negative CD45RA+ effector memory (TemRA) cells. After blood collection by leukapheresis, PBMCs were isolated using Ficoll-Histopaque density gradient centrifugation and then cryopreserved in the vapor phase of liquid nitrogen. Analytical flow cytometry was used to check the purity and quantity of each magnetically sorted T cell population. Genomic DNA was isolated from each sorted fraction and quantified by UV absorbance on a Nanodrop 2000c. CDR1 and CDR2 are read off the germline V gene as SGHTA and FQGNSA. V was cut back by 1 base and J by 2 bases, leaving a gap of 18 bases between them. The CDR3 numbers 17 residues from cysteine through phenylalanine. Here the CDR3 DNA is all that survives: 51 bases in frame from base 1.

The V gene is TRBV7-2 and the J gene is TRBJ2-7; the D segment cannot be called with confidence. Sequenced input: memory CD8+ T cells sorted from blood. What the cell subset or site label conveys for this sample: CD45RO+ cells pooled with CCR7-negative TemRA cells. The source of this sequence is a woman aged 25-40 years in good health. The DNA sequence follows: TGTGCCAGCAGCTTAGTCCTATGGGCTGAGTCCCCCTACGAGCAGTACTTC. Its protein is CASSLVLWAESPYEQYF. Beyond the CDR3, the reference TRBV7-2 and TRBJ2-7 genes provide the residues; the full variable domain reads: GAGVSQSPSNKVTEKGKDVELRCDPISGHTALYWYRQSLGQGLEFLIYFQGNSAPDKSGLPSDRFSAERTGGSVSTLTIQRTQQEDSAVYLCASSLVLWAESPYEQYFGPGTRLTVT.